This entry features one T cell receptor (beta chain) sequence. This sample is drawn from a study of blood T cell repertoires in COVID-19. Sequencing used immunoSEQ multiplex PCR; TCRdb keeps in-frame clones, though not all of them. Of 110,000 or so clones listed, roughly 85% are singletons. Germline loops: CDR1 SGDLS, CDR2 YYNGEE. V was cut by 0 bases and J by 6 bases, with 15 bases left in between. The CDR3 runs to 15 residues. The material sequenced was peripheral blood. This clonotype was obtained from a man aged 40-50 years with acute or convalescent COVID-19. This chain uses TRBV9 with TRBJ1-2; D call uncertain. The CDR3 loop is CASSVASVVTDGYTF. The DNA for the CDR3 is TGTGCCAGCAGCGTAGCTTCGGTAGTCACTGATGGCTACACCTTC.